Following are 24 T cell receptor beta chains from one sample sequenced in a study of T cells after yellow fever vaccination. From the 5' RACE reads, TCRdb called clonotypes with MiXCR, one entry per CDR3 protein. This sample has about 250,000 distinct CDR3 sequences; roughly 4% occur once, and the top ten carry around 19%. The sequenced sample was PBMCs, obtained 15 days after the yellow fever booster vaccination. These TCRs come from a man aged 18 to 29 who received the YFV17D yellow fever vaccine.

This clonotype was recorded many times. The chain carries TRBV6-5 and TRBJ1-5; D may be TRBD1 (6 bases). V lost 4 bases and J 7 bases, leaving 14 bases between the germline ends. CDR1 is MNHEY, CDR2 SVGAGI, per germline. The CDR3 loop spans 14 amino acids. The CDR3 reads CASSSGGLGQPQHF. CDR3 nucleotide sequence: TGTGCCAGCAGTTCGGGGGGGCTGGGGCAGCCCCAGCATTTT.

At least ten counts were recorded for this clonotype. The chain has TRBV15 and TRBJ1-1; tentative D call: TRBD1 (5 bases). CDR3 size: 14 residues. CDR1 is LNHNV, CDR2 YYDKDF, per germline (reference sequence). The V gene lost 5 bases and the J gene lost 2 bases, with 12 bases spanning the gap. For the CDR3, the DNA is TGTGCCACCAGCGGCGGGGGAGAAAACACTGAAGCTTTCTTT. This gives the protein CATSGGGENTEAFF.

This clonotype was recorded many times. The rearrangement links TRBV12-3 or TRBV12-4 to TRBJ2-5; D not resolved. This CDR3 comprises 13 residues. The V end lost 5 bases, the J end lost 4 bases, and 11 bases lay between the germline ends. CDR3 amino acids: CASSPSGTETQYF. CDR3 in DNA: TGTGCCAGCAGTCCCTCAGGTACAGAGACCCAGTACTTC.

The sample holds many counts of this clonotype. The CDR3 sequence is CASSEGQSTDTQYF. The CDR3 DNA sequence: TGCGCCAGCAGCGAAGGACAGTCCACAGATACGCAGTATTTT. This sequence joins TRBV5-1 and TRBJ2-3, with TRBD1 as a possible D gene (6 bases). V lost 4 bases, J lost 2 bases, and 11 bases lay in between. CDR3 length: 14 residues. CDR1 is SGHRS and CDR2 is YFSETQ in the germline V gene.

The sample holds many counts of this clonotype. The chain carries TRBV7-2 and TRBJ2-5; TRBD2 might be the D (5 bases). CDR1 is SGHTA and CDR2 is FQGNSA in the germline V gene. There are 15 residues in the CDR3. Trimming cost V 5 bases and J 5 bases, with 18 bases left between them. CDR3 DNA: TGTGCCAGCAGCCAACCGCTAGGCGGCGGGGAGACCCAGTACTTC. This codes for CASSQPLGGGETQYF.

This clonotype was counted at least ten times. Sequence at one end of the junction differs from germline and may be a read error. This rearrangement joins TRBV7-7 to TRBJ2-3; D may match TRBD1 or TRBD2 (5 bases each). The length of the CDR3 is 14 residues. CDR1 and CDR2 (germline): SSHAT, FNYEAQ (reference sequence). The CDR3 sequence is CASSSRGHTDTQYF. CDR3 sequence (DNA): TGTGCTAGCAGCTCCCGGGGCCACACAGATACGCAGTATTTT.

This clonotype was seen ten or more times. The rearrangement joins TRBV11-2 to TRBJ2-1, with 11 bases lining up with TRBD2. CDR3 length equals 16 residues. Germline loops: CDR1 SGHAT, CDR2 FQNNGV. Trimming at V came to 4 bases and at J to 4 bases, leaving 6 bases not matched to a gene. The CDR3, as DNA: TGTGCCAGCAGCTACCTAGCGGGGGGCCGGTACAATGAGCAGTTCTTC. Amino acids: CASSYLAGGRYNEQFF.

This clonotype appeared many times. The chain couples TRBV5-1 to TRBJ2-3, with TRBD2 matching over 12 bases. V dropped 2 bases and J dropped 2; count of bases not matched to a gene: 6. Germline values: CDR1 SGHRS, CDR2 YFSETQ. This CDR3 contains 17 residues. The CDR3 DNA sequence: TGCGCCAGCAGCTTCGGACTAGCGGGGCCTATCACAGATACGCAGTATTTT. Protein product: CASSFGLAGPITDTQYF.

In this sample, this clonotype turned up many times. The V gene is TRBV7-9, the J gene TRBJ2-1; D remains unclear. V was clipped by 1 base and J by 10 bases, with 11 bases between them. This CDR3 region has 13 residues. Germline values: CDR1 SEHNR, CDR2 FQNEAQ (reference sequence). The CDR3 reads CASSLGDIREQFF. Here the CDR3 DNA reads TGTGCCAGCAGCTTAGGTGACATACGAGAGCAGTTCTTC.

This clonotype was observed many times. The rearrangement links TRBV6-1 to TRBJ2-1, with D possibly matching TRBD2 (6 bases). The CDR3 is made up of 15 amino acids. V lost 6 bases to trimming and J lost 8 bases, with 20 bases between them. Germline lookup yields CDR1 MNHNS and CDR2 SASEGT. The CDR3 DNA reads as TGTGCCAGCAGGAGGGGACTGACCAATTCCGATGAGCAGTTCTTC. It translates to CASRRGLTNSDEQFF.

In this sample, this clonotype turned up many times. The chain uses TRBV7-9 and TRBJ1-1; D is unclear. V shed 1 base and J shed 0 bases, with 6 bases lying between them. Germline V gene data show CDR1 as SEHNR and CDR2 as FQNEAQ (reference sequence). The CDR3 consists of 14 residues. The CDR3 DNA reads TGTGCCAGCAGCTTAGGACGGCTGAACACTGAAGCTTTCTTT. Amino acids: CASSLGRLNTEAFF.

At least ten counts were recorded for this clonotype. The genes are TRBV7-2 and TRBJ1-2; TRBD1 agrees at 9 bases. The ends lost 4 bases at V and 8 bases at J; junction bases unmatched: 8. The CDR3 spans 14 residues. From germline, CDR1 is SGHTA and CDR2 FQGNSA. The DNA of the CDR3 is TGTGCCAGCAGCTCCGGGACAGGGCAGGAGGGCTACACCTTC. The encoded protein is CASSSGTGQEGYTF. The entire variable domain, with the rest obtained from reference TRBV7-2 and TRBJ1-2, is as follows: GAGVSQSPSNKVTEKGKDVELRCDPISGHTALYWYRQSLGQGLEFLIYFQGNSAPDKSGLPSDRFSAERTGGSVSTLTIQRTQQEDSAVYLCASSSGTGQEGYTFGSGTRLTVV.

This clonotype was detected ten times or more. The chain combines TRBV3-1 with TRBJ1-4; the D is unclear. Germline values: CDR1 LGHDT, CDR2 YNNKEL (reference sequence). Deletions cut 3 bases from V and 3 bases from J, with 14 bases between. The CDR3 sequence is 16 residues long. The CDR3 reads CASSHGSRASNEKLFF. The CDR3 nucleotides are TGTGCCAGCAGCCATGGATCCCGGGCCTCTAATGAAAAACTGTTTTTT. Filled out from reference TRBV3-1 and TRBJ1-4, the complete variable domain reads DTAVSQTPKYLVTQMGNDKSIKCEQNLGHDTMYWYKQDSKKFLKIMFSYNNKELIINETVPNRFSPKSPDKAHLNLHINSLELGDSAVYFCASSHGSRASNEKLFFGSGTQLSVL.

This clonotype was counted at least ten times. J is TRBJ1-6 and V is TRBV12-3 or TRBV12-4; no definite D call. This CDR3 contains 14 residues. V was clipped by 3 bases and J by 0 bases, with 3 bases between them. In DNA, the CDR3 is TGTGCCAGCAGTTTGCGCTCCTATAATTCACCCCTCCACTTT. Residues: CASSLRSYNSPLHF.

Ten or more counts support this clonotype. The chain links TRBV12-3 or TRBV12-4 to TRBJ1-1; possible D gene TRBD1, 5 bases. Trimming took off 6 bases at V and 3 bases at J, with 14 bases between the two ends. CDR3 size: 14 residues. The CDR3 sequence: CASSTGRGHTEAFF. DNA of the CDR3: TGTGCCAGCAGCACCGGCCGGGGCCACACTGAAGCTTTCTTT.

The chain recombines TRBV19 with TRBJ2-1; possibly TRBD2 for D (5 bases). The germline V gene encodes CDR1 LNHDA and CDR2 SQIVND (reference sequence). The CDR3 is 12 amino acids. Trimming pared 0 bases from V and 12 bases from J, leaving 9 bases between. DNA for the CDR3: TGTGCCAGTAGTATAGACGCGGGTGCGCAGTTCTTC. Protein: CASSIDAGAQFF.

This clonotype was found many times. In nucleotides, the CDR3 is TGTGCCAGCAGCCAAGGACAGGGCACCCTCGGATACTTC. Translated, it gives CASSQGQGTLGYF. V and J are TRBV14 and TRBJ2-4; TRBD1 aligns across 7 bases. With 1 base clipped from V and 16 bases from J, the junction kept 10 bases outside the gene matches. Looked up from germline, CDR1 is SGHDN and CDR2 is FVKESK. This CDR3 spans 13 amino acids.

This clonotype was seen many times. This sequence joins TRBV5-1 and TRBJ2-1; 15 positions agree with TRBD2. The germline CDR1 and CDR2 sequences are SGHRS and YFSETQ. The V and J ends lost 1 base and 2 bases, in that order; junction bases with no gene match: 4. The CDR3 is 18 residues long. CDR3 in DNA: TGCGCCAGCAGCTTGATGGGACTAGCGGGGGGCGCCTACAATGAGCAGTTCTTC. Its translation is CASSLMGLAGGAYNEQFF.

This clonotype showed up many times. An end of the junction does not agree with germline; a read error may underlie this. The J gene is TRBJ2-1, the V gene TRBV4-3; TRBD1 is a possible D gene (7 bases). CDR3 length: 15 amino acids. In germline, CDR1 is LGHNA, CDR2 YSLEER. The CDR3 sequence: CASIQHQGGYNEQFF. CDR3 coding DNA: TGCGCCAGCATCCAACACCAGGGGGGATACAATGAGCAGTTCTTC.

This clonotype was detected many times. This chain connects TRBV5-6 to TRBJ2-3; D is perhaps TRBD1 (6 bases). Germline CDR1 SGHDT, CDR2 YYEEEE. The CDR3 is 16 residues long. Trimming left V 0 bases short and J 0 bases short, with 11 bases between. CDR3 region: CASSLETGISTDTQYF. CDR3 nucleotides: TGTGCCAGCAGCTTGGAGACAGGAATTAGCACAGATACGCAGTATTTT.

The chain links TRBV7-9 to TRBJ1-1; perhaps TRBD1 as D (6 bases). Trimming removed 5 bases from V and 3 bases from J, with 25 bases in between. CDR3 size: 18 residues. Germline V CDR1 and CDR2: SEHNR, FQNEAQ (reference sequence). The DNA for the CDR3 is TGTGCCAGCAGCCGTCGGGGTTTAGGGGGGGCTACCGACACTGAAGCTTTCTTT. Protein sequence: CASSRRGLGGATDTEAFF.

This clonotype was observed at least ten times. V usage is TRBV12-3 or TRBV12-4 and J usage is TRBJ2-3; 7 nucleotides match TRBD1. This CDR3 spans 14 amino acids. J was trimmed by 7 bases and V by 2 bases; bases with no gene match: 6. The CDR3 nucleotides read TGTGCCAGCAGTTTACCGGGACAGCCAAATACGCAGTATTTT. It codes for CASSLPGQPNTQYF.

This clonotype was recorded many times. V is TRBV11-2 and J is TRBJ2-5; TRBD2 matches 11 bases. The CDR3 has 13 amino acids. Germline assignment: CDR1 SGHAT and CDR2 FQNNGV. Unmatched junction bases numbered 4, after V lost 8 bases and J lost 5 bases. The CDR3 reads CASLAGGVETQYF. The CDR3, as DNA: TGTGCCAGCCTAGCGGGGGGCGTGGAGACCCAGTACTTC.

This clonotype has at least ten counts. The chain couples TRBV4-3 to TRBJ2-4; 7 bases align to TRBD2. CDR3 length equals 13 residues. V trimming: 0 bases; J trimming: 15 bases; junction bases outside the gene matches: 8. The germline V gene encodes CDR1 LGHNA and CDR2 YSLEER. The CDR3 sequence is CASSQEKAGRRYF. Here the CDR3 DNA reads TGCGCCAGCAGCCAAGAAAAAGCGGGGAGGCGGTACTTC.